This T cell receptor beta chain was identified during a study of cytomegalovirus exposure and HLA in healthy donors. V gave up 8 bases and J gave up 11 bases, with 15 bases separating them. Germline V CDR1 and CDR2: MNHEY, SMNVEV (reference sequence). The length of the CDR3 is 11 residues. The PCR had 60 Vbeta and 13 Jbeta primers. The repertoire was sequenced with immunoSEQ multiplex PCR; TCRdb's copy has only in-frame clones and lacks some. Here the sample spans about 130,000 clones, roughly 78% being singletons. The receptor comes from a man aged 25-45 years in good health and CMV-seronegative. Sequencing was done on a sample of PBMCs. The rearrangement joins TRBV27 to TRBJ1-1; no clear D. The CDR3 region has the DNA TGTGCCAGCTCGGGTGGATGGGAGGCTTTCTTT. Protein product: CASSGGWEAFF.